This T cell receptor beta chain was captured by sequencing in a study of T cells after yellow fever vaccination. About the study: It was SMART-Seq v4 Ultra Low Input that prepared the fractions with low cell numbers. Broader study findings: A weaker but faster secondary response was observed, peaking on day 5 versus 15. The CD4 and CD8 compartments had a small share of their clonotypes in common.

V shed 2 bases and J shed 2 bases, with 10 bases lying between them. Germline V CDR1 and CDR2: KGHSH, LQKENI. This CDR3 comprises 16 residues. UMIs and a universal primer site were added when TCR cDNA was made by 5'RACE template switching. TCRdb re-called the 5' RACE reads through MiXCR, storing one row per CDR3 protein. The data hold about 340,000 distinct CDR3 sequences, with more than 8.5% observed a single time. This clonotype was observed a handful of times. What it recognizes is unknown. The origin of this receptor is a man aged 18 to 29 who received the YFV17D yellow fever vaccine. Here the sequenced sample was PBMCs, taken on the day of the first yellow fever vaccination. The rearrangement links TRBV18 to TRBJ2-6, with D unclear. The CDR3 here is CASSPDFGAGANVLTF. The CDR3 DNA sequence: TGTGCCAGCTCACCAGATTTCGGCGCTGGGGCCAACGTCCTGACTTTC.